This entry lists 15 T cell receptor beta chains sequenced from one sample in a study of blood T cell repertoires in COVID-19. Clones were sequenced by immunoSEQ multiplex PCR, and TCRdb holds only the in-frame ones, with some missing. The sample has fewer than 350,000 clones, about 83% seen once. The specimen sequenced was PBMCs or T cells enriched from blood (not recorded which). All receptors come from a woman aged 35 to 49 who had recovered from COVID-19.

Written as DNA, the CDR3 is TGTGCCAGCAGTCCTGGGACTAGCGGGAGTCAGTACGAGCAGTACTTC. It encodes CASSPGTSGSQYEQYF. V is TRBV28 and J is TRBJ2-7; 14 nucleotides align to TRBD2. CDR1 and CDR2 from the germline V gene are MDHEN and SYDVKM. Unmatched junction bases numbered 7, after V lost 5 bases and J lost 4 bases. The CDR3 spans 16 residues.

This clone was recorded once. This chain links TRBV9 with TRBJ1-6; D is undetermined. Germline CDR1 is SGDLS and CDR2 is YYNGEE. The CDR3 runs to 16 residues. V dropped 3 bases and J dropped 8 bases, with 18 bases sitting between them. This CDR3 reads CASSEGGVGRHSPLHF. CDR3 DNA sequence: TGTGCCAGCAGCGAGGGTGGCGTAGGGAGGCATTCACCCCTCCACTTT.

This rearrangement joins TRBV6-5 to TRBJ1-1; a possible D gene is TRBD1 (5 bases). CDR3 length: 15 amino acids. Trimming took off 6 bases at V and 11 bases at J, with 25 bases between the two ends. The germline CDR1 and CDR2 sequences are MNHEY and SVGAGI. DNA of the CDR3: TGTGCCAGCAGGGACCAGGGTAGGCAACACAACCGGGCTTTCTTT. Protein sequence: CASRDQGRQHNRAFF.

This clone was detected once. The junction and the germline gene differ at one end; a read error may be behind it. This chain joins TRBV7-7 and TRBJ2-5; D unresolved. CDR1 and CDR2 (germline): SSHAT, FNYEAQ (reference sequence). This CDR3 comprises 13 residues. CDR3 residues: CASSSEFIETQYF. The DNA for the CDR3 is TGTGCTAGCAGCTCGGAGTTTATAGAGACCCAGTACTTC. Variable domain in full (rest from reference TRBV7-7 and TRBJ2-5): GAGVSQSPRYKVTKRGQDVTLRCDPISSHATLYWYQQALGQGPEFLTYFNYEAQPDKSGLPSDRFSAERPEGSISTLTIQRTEQRDSAMYRCASSSEFIETQYFGPGTRLLVL.

The gene calls are TRBV27 and TRBJ2-7; tentatively, D is TRBD2 (6 bases). The CDR3 consists of 15 residues. Trimming shortened V by 5 bases and J by 4 bases, and 18 bases separated the two germline ends. The germline gives CDR1 MNHEY, CDR2 SMNVEV (reference sequence). CDR3 sequence: CASSPPTSKAYEQYF. CDR3 DNA sequence: TGTGCCAGCAGTCCCCCGACTAGTAAGGCTTACGAGCAGTACTTC.

The chain links TRBV29-1 to TRBJ2-7, with D possibly TRBD2 on 6 matching bases. The CDR3 covers 12 residues. V lost 7 bases to trimming and J lost 2 bases, with 12 bases between them. Germline V gives CDR1 SQVTM, CDR2 ANQGSEA. The CDR3 spells CSARESAYEQYF. The CDR3 DNA sequence: TGCAGCGCCCGGGAGTCTGCCTACGAGCAGTACTTC.

Only one count was recorded for this clone. The chain carries TRBV9 and TRBJ2-3, with 7 bases identical to TRBD2. Losses at the gene ends were 3 bases for V and 2 bases for J; bases not matched to a gene: 6. CDR1 and CDR2 from the germline V gene are SGDLS and YYNGEE. This CDR3 contains 15 residues. The CDR3 protein is CASSDGLVNTDTQYF. The CDR3 DNA follows: TGTGCCAGCAGCGACGGACTAGTCAACACAGATACGCAGTATTTT.

This chain uses TRBV6-5 with TRBJ2-7, with TRBD1 matching 9 bases. Germline V gene data show CDR1 as MNHEY and CDR2 as SVGAGI. J was trimmed by 1 base and V by 6 bases; bases with no gene match: 7. CDR3 size: 15 residues. The CDR3, as DNA: TGTGCCAGCAGAGATAGACAGGGGGAATCCTACGAGCAGTACTTC. Its protein is CASRDRQGESYEQYF.

The chain is built from TRBV5-6 and TRBJ2-1; D remains unclear. V was pared by 7 bases and J by 4 bases, with 9 bases between. The germline CDR1 and CDR2 sequences are SGHDT and YYEEEE. CDR3 size: 12 residues. This CDR3 is CASRYRYNEQFF. CDR3 coding DNA: TGTGCCAGCCGCTATCGTTACAATGAGCAGTTCTTC.

V is TRBV28 and J is TRBJ2-3, with TRBD2 matching over 13 bases. Trimming at V came to 5 bases and at J to 6 bases, leaving 14 bases not matched to a gene. The CDR3 contains 18 residues. Germline V gene sequence: CDR1 MDHEN, CDR2 SYDVKM. In nucleotides, the CDR3 is TGTGCCAGCAGTACCCGACTAGCGGGAGGAGTTGGTTGGGATACGCAGTATTTT. Translating it yields CASSTRLAGGVGWDTQYF.

The chain uses TRBV7-2 and TRBJ1-1; no clear D. Germline CDR1 and CDR2: SGHTA and FQGNSA. This CDR3 contains 15 residues. Trimming removed 2 bases at V and 4 bases at J, with 14 bases between. In DNA form, the CDR3 reads TGTGCCAGCAGCTTATATTTGGCCGAGGGCACTGAAGCTTTCTTT. It translates to CASSLYLAEGTEAFF.

CDR3 in amino acids: CASSLRLASGSGNEQFF. Written as DNA, the CDR3 is TGTGCCAGCAGTTTAAGATTGGCTAGCGGGAGTGGCAATGAGCAGTTCTTC. The V and J genes are TRBV28 and TRBJ2-1, with TRBD2 identical over 10 bases. Germline V gene data show CDR1 as MDHEN and CDR2 as SYDVKM. V shed 2 bases and J 6 bases; nucleotides not matched to a gene: 10. The CDR3 has 17 amino acids. The whole variable domain, filled in from reference TRBV28 and TRBJ2-1, reads DVKVTQSSRYLVKRTGEKVFLECVQDMDHENMFWYRQDPGLGLRLIYFSYDVKMKEKGDIPEGYSVSREKKERFSLILESASTNQTSMYLCASSLRLASGSGNEQFFGPGTRLTVL.

This clone was observed once. The rearrangement links TRBV5-6 to TRBJ2-7; TRBD2 matches 13 bases. The CDR3 spans 17 residues. From germline, CDR1 is SGHDT and CDR2 YYEEEE. The trim removed 4 bases at V and 7 bases at J, leaving 14 bases unmatched. The CDR3 protein is CASSPAPGLAGDIEQYF. CDR3 in DNA: TGTGCCAGCAGCCCGGCGCCCGGACTAGCGGGAGACATTGAGCAGTACTTC.

The count of this clone is one. The V and J genes are TRBV19 and TRBJ2-1; a weak D match, TRBD2 (6 bases). Trimming pared 7 bases from V and 0 bases from J, leaving 13 bases between. The CDR3 totals 15 residues. CDR1 LNHDA and CDR2 SQIVND come from the germline V gene (reference sequence). In DNA form, the CDR3 reads TGTGCCAGTACGGAGGGCACGGTCTCCTACAATGAGCAGTTCTTC. Translated: CASTEGTVSYNEQFF.

This clone was seen just once. This sequence joins TRBV28 and TRBJ2-7; 7 bases are shared with TRBD1. This CDR3 is built from 15 residues. The V and J ends lost 5 bases and 0 bases, in that order; junction bases with no gene match: 7. CDR1 MDHEN and CDR2 SYDVKM come from the germline V gene. CDR3 nucleotides: TGTGCCAGCAGTGAGGACAGGTCGAGCTCCTACGAGCAGTACTTC. Protein: CASSEDRSSSYEQYF.